A single sample is the source of the 8 T cell receptor beta chains below, sequenced in a study of T-cell memory formation after mild COVID-19. MiXCR, run by TCRdb on the 5' RACE reads, gives a single entry per CDR3 protein. The table includes about 340,000 distinct CDR3 sequences, 10% to 15% detected once. Sequenced: PBMCs or a T cell subset sorted from them (not recorded which). Receptors originate from a man younger than 30 who had mild COVID-19 (a few samples of this study predate the infection). Cell type and time point are not known.

The chain employs TRBV10-3 and TRBJ1-1; 7 bases match TRBD1. Unmatched junction bases numbered 12, after V lost 7 bases and J lost 1 base. The CDR3 is made up of 16 amino acids. Germline V gives CDR1 ENHRY, CDR2 SYGVKD. CDR3 amino acids: CAITKGQGVGNTEAFF. CDR3 in DNA: TGTGCCATCACCAAAGGGCAGGGGGTGGGGAACACTGAAGCTTTCTTT.

This clonotype was picked up many times. The chain combines TRBV12-3 or TRBV12-4 with TRBJ1-1; TRBD1 is a possible D gene (5 bases). The length of the CDR3 is 12 residues. The V gene lost 3 bases and the J gene lost 11 bases, with 13 bases spanning the gap. CDR3 sequence (DNA): TGTGCCAGCAGTTTTTCAGACCGGGGGGCTTTCTTT. This gives the protein CASSFSDRGAFF.

The chain links TRBV28 to TRBJ2-2, with 7 nucleotides matching TRBD1. The trim removed 6 bases at V and 3 bases at J, leaving 10 bases unmatched. Germline CDR1 is MDHEN and CDR2 is SYDVKM. CDR3 size: 16 residues. The CDR3 protein is CASRLVMTGYTGELFF. The CDR3 DNA reads TGTGCCAGCAGATTGGTTATGACAGGGTACACCGGGGAGCTGTTTTTT.

This clonotype has only a few counts. The chain has TRBV6-2 or TRBV6-3 and TRBJ2-3; D unresolved. The germline V gene has CDR1 MNHEY and CDR2 SVGEGT. V dropped 10 bases and J dropped 0 bases, with 11 bases sitting between them. The CDR3 length is 13 residues. The chain's CDR3 is CATRVSSTDTQYF. The CDR3 region has the DNA TGTGCCACCCGCGTCTCCAGCACAGATACGCAGTATTTT.

This clonotype was counted between two and nine times. The rearrangement uses TRBV5-5 and TRBJ1-3; TRBD1 matches at 8 bases. This CDR3 has 16 amino acids. With 4 bases clipped from V and 7 bases from J, the junction kept 13 bases outside the gene matches. The germline V gene encodes CDR1 SGHKS and CDR2 YYEKEE (reference sequence). CDR3 nucleotide sequence: TGTGCCAGCAGCCTTGCAGGGGGCCGAAATGGGAACACCATATATTTT. Amino acids: CASSLAGGRNGNTIYF.

This chain uses TRBV27 with TRBJ2-4; D remains unclear. The CDR3 has 17 residues. Germline V gives CDR1 MNHEY, CDR2 SMNVEV (reference sequence). V lost 3 bases to trimming and J lost 1 base, with 16 bases between them. DNA for the CDR3: TGTGCCAGCAGTTTTTCGGTGGCCCTTGGGGCCAAAAACATTCAGTACTTC. Translating it yields CASSFSVALGAKNIQYF.

This clonotype was seen at least ten times. This chain connects TRBV5-1 to TRBJ2-3, with 11 bases fitting TRBD2. The V and J ends lost 4 bases and 0 bases, in that order; junction bases with no gene match: 13. The length of the CDR3 is 19 residues. The germline V gene has CDR1 SGHRS and CDR2 YFSETQ. The CDR3 sequence: CASSRGLAGLISSTDTQYF. CDR3 coding DNA: TGCGCCAGCAGCCGCGGACTAGCGGGTCTGATCTCTAGCACAGATACGCAGTATTTT.

This clonotype was counted a few times. The chain employs TRBV4-3 and TRBJ1-2; D not resolved. There are 13 residues in the CDR3. Germline V gives CDR1 LGHNA, CDR2 YSLEER. Trimming pared 0 bases from V and 7 bases from J, leaving 9 bases between. This chain's CDR3 is CASSQDINSGYTF. DNA for the CDR3: TGCGCCAGCAGCCAAGACATAAATAGTGGCTACACCTTC.